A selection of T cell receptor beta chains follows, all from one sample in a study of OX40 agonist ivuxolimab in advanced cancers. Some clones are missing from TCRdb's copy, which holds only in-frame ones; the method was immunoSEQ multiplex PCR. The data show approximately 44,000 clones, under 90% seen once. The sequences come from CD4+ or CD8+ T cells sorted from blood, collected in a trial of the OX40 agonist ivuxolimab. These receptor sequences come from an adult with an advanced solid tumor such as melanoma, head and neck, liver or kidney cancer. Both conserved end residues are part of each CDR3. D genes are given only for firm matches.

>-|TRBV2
CASSHPERWTF
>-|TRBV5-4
CASSYLLGRNTGELFF
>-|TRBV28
CASSSPVLRYEQYF
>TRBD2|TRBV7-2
CASSPLAGGPISTDTQYF
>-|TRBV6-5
CASSPWQGHQPQHF
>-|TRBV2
CASNAVVQPQHF
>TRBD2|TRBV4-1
CASSHTMGSGNEQFF
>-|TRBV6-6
CASSNGPTDSYEQYF
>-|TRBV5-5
CASSPTTILPGTHGYTF
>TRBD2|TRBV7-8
CASSLDSGRNEQYF
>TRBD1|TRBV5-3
CARSAGQGTHEQYF
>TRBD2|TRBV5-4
CASSKGLAGERWNTDTQYF
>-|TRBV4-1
CASSQEGRGNYGYTF
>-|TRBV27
CASSLQLGLSNNEQFF
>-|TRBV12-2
CASRPSHSNTGELFF
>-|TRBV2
CASSYQGPHNQPQHF
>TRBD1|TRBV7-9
CASSVAGTGGETQYF
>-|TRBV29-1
CSVERDAFTNEQYF
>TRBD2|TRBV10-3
CAISPGLAGDGAKNIQYF
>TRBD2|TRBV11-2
CASSARAGVNTGELFF
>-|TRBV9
CASSATYGDVDTQYF
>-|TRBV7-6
CASSVRGHEQYF
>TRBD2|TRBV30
CAWSVSGGRWSGANVLTF
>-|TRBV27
CASSTRTTWNTGELFF
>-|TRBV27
CASSSKLQGSRTDTQYF
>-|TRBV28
CASSPSPLYTGDPPGANVLTF
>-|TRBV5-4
CASSLSGGGMNYGYTF
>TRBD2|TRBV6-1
CASAPAGLAENEQFF
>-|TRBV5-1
CASSPGGGGGNEKLFF
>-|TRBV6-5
CASSYSEGEGDTQYF
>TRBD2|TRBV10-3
CAIRENTDLAGGVQWTDTQYF
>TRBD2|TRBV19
CATARREAGTGELFF
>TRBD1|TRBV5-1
CASSVTGGERYGYTF
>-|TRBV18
CASSPPVGNTGELFF
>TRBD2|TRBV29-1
CSVERGRADTQYF
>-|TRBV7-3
CASSFLERGQDTQYF
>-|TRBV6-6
CASTFKGRTEAFF
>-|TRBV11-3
CASSRDTGFEQYF
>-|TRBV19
CASSLFSDSTDTQYF
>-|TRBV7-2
CASSRTSMNTEAFF
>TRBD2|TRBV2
CASSGLAGGPGETQYF
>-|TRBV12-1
CANGTSDYNEQFF
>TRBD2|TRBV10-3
CAISESVAGAPDEQYF
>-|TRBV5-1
CASSFEPAGNTIYF
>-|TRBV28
CASTSGHSTDTQYF
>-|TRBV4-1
CASSQADRNTEAFF
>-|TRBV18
CASSPPVRGRETQYF
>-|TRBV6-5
CASSYSRAAGELFF
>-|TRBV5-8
CASSFEYSSGNTIYF
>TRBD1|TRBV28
CASSPPRGQGALGEQYF
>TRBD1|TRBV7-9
CASSAMTGLDF